One sample yielded the 28 T cell receptor beta chains listed below, sequenced in a study of cytomegalovirus exposure and HLA in healthy donors. The protocol was immunoSEQ multiplex PCR, while the TCRdb copy is restricted to in-frame clones and leaves out a portion. Here the sample spans roughly 100,000 clones, around 83% being singletons. The source material was PBMCs. The receptor source for this set is a woman aged 18-29 years in good health and CMV-seropositive.

The CDR3: CASSLAGEEMNTEAFF. CDR3 DNA: TGTGCCAGCAGCTTGGCCGGGGAAGAGATGAACACTGAAGCTTTCTTT. The chain couples TRBV5-6 to TRBJ1-1; D is unclear. Per germline, CDR1 SGHDT and CDR2 YYEEEE. V dropped 0 bases and J dropped 0 bases, with 12 bases sitting between them. This CDR3 comprises 16 residues.

This clone appeared once. The CDR3 coding sequence is TGTGCCAGCAGCGGGACAGTCAACTATGGCTACACCTTC. It translates to CASSGTVNYGYTF. The chain recombines TRBV6-1 with TRBJ1-2; 7 bases are shared with TRBD1. J gave up 2 bases and V 6 bases, and 3 bases lay outside the gene matches. The CDR3 is 13 residues long. The germline gives CDR1 MNHNS, CDR2 SASEGT.

The gene calls are TRBV19 and TRBJ2-1, with 9 bases identical to TRBD2. V gave up 5 bases and J gave up 0 bases; unmatched junction bases: 2. Germline V lookup: CDR1 LNHDA, CDR2 SQIVND (reference sequence). The CDR3 spans 15 residues. CDR3 loop: CASSLSGSSYNEQFF. CDR3 DNA: TGTGCCAGTAGTCTTAGCGGGAGCTCCTACAATGAGCAGTTCTTC.

Comments on this clone: This sample includes further DNA sequences coding for the same CDR3. The V call is TRBV5-1, the J call TRBJ1-5; a weak D match, TRBD1 (6 bases). The CDR3 spans 16 residues. The germline V gene encodes CDR1 SGHRS and CDR2 YFSETQ. V lost 2 bases, J lost 7 bases, and 19 bases lay in between. DNA for the CDR3: TGCGCCAGCAGCTTCGGTGGGGGAGGGGGAAACCAGCCCCAGCATTTT. Its translation: CASSFGGGGGNQPQHF. Complete variable domain (other parts from reference TRBV5-1 and TRBJ1-5): KAGVTQTPRYLIKTRGQQVTLSCSPISGHRSVSWYQQTPGQGLQFLFEYFSETQRNKGNFPGRFSGRQFSNSRSEMNVSTLELGDSALYLCASSFGGGGGNQPQHFGDGTRLSIL.

This clone was seen just once. The chain employs TRBV28 and TRBJ1-2; D is possibly TRBD1 (5 bases). The ends were cut back, 6 bases at V and 4 bases at J, with 24 bases in the middle. Germline V gene sequence: CDR1 MDHEN, CDR2 SYDVKM. There are 17 residues in the CDR3. The CDR3 here is CASSRLLSTGIFYGYTF. CDR3 nucleotide sequence: TGTGCCAGCAGCCGATTACTCTCAACAGGAATCTTCTATGGCTACACCTTC.

This chain connects TRBV5-1 to TRBJ2-3; 7 nucleotides line up with TRBD1. V dropped 8 bases and J dropped 6; count of bases not matched to a gene: 9. Looked up from germline, CDR1 is SGHRS and CDR2 is YFSETQ. This CDR3 contains 13 residues. DNA for the CDR3: TGCGCCAGTAGACAGGGTCCCAGGGATACGCAGTATTTT. Translated: CASRQGPRDTQYF.

This chain connects TRBV9 to TRBJ1-3; D is unclear. This CDR3 comprises 15 residues. Germline CDR1 is SGDLS and CDR2 is YYNGEE. Deletions cut 4 bases from V and 1 base from J, with 12 bases between. DNA for the CDR3: TGTGCCAGCAGCCTCACGGTCAGGTCTGGAAACACCATATATTTT. It codes for CASSLTVRSGNTIYF. Drawing the rest from reference TRBV9 and TRBJ1-3, the complete variable domain is DSGVTQTPKHLITATGQRVTLRCSPRSGDLSVYWYQQSLDQGLQFLIQYYNGEERAKGNILERFSAQQFPDLHSELNLSSLELGDSALYFCASSLTVRSGNTIYFGEGSWLTVV.

A word on this clone: Possible read error: a much larger clone is one base away. The V and J genes are TRBV2 and TRBJ2-7, with unresolved D. CDR1 SNHLY and CDR2 FYNNEI come from the germline V gene. This CDR3 spans 11 amino acids. Trimming stripped 3 bases from V and 2 bases from J, with 2 bases between. CDR3 nucleotide sequence: TGTGCCAGCAGTGACGCCTACGAGCAGTACTTC. Residues: CASSDAYEQYF.

The rearrangement joins TRBV5-5 to TRBJ2-1; 7 bases line up with TRBD1. The CDR3 consists of 16 residues. Germline assignment: CDR1 SGHKS and CDR2 YYEKEE (reference sequence). The trim removed 0 bases at V and 8 bases at J, leaving 11 bases unmatched. This CDR3 reads CASSLVEQGLGDEQFF. In DNA form, the CDR3 reads TGTGCCAGCAGCTTGGTGGAACAGGGGCTAGGGGATGAGCAGTTCTTC.

The CDR3 bases are TGCGCCAGCAGCCAAGGCCCGGGGACTGAAGCTTTCTTT. Translated: CASSQGPGTEAFF. V usage is TRBV4-1 and J usage is TRBJ1-1; no clear D. The length of the CDR3 is 13 residues. Trimming pared 1 base from V and 5 bases from J, leaving 8 bases between. Germline CDR1 is MGHRA and CDR2 is YSYEKL.

The V gene is TRBV19, the J gene TRBJ2-4; 15 bases align to TRBD2. Trimming removed 5 bases from V and 6 bases from J; junction bases left unmatched: 5. The germline gives CDR1 LNHDA, CDR2 SQIVND (reference sequence). The CDR3 consists of 16 residues. CDR3 in DNA: TGTGCCAGTAGTTTCGGACTAGCGGGGGGGCCAAACATTCAGTACTTC. This encodes CASSFGLAGGPNIQYF.

In this sample, this clone turned up a few times. The V call is TRBV12-5, the J call TRBJ1-6; 8 bases are a match to TRBD1. Losses at the gene ends were 4 bases for V and 5 bases for J; bases not matched to a gene: 13. There are 18 residues in the CDR3. In germline, CDR1 is LGHNT, CDR2 FRNRAP. CDR3 loop: CASGWTGWTPLDNSPLHF. CDR3 nucleotide sequence: TGTGCTAGTGGTTGGACAGGGTGGACTCCCCTTGATAATTCACCCCTCCACTTT.

V and J are TRBV5-6 and TRBJ1-4, with D possibly matching TRBD1 (5 bases). CDR3 length equals 14 residues. The germline CDR1 and CDR2 sequences are SGHDT and YYEEEE. The V end lost 0 bases, the J end lost 5 bases, and 8 bases lay between the germline ends. CDR3 sequence (DNA): TGTGCCAGCAGCTTGGTGGGGCCCAATGAAAAACTGTTTTTT. Its translation is CASSLVGPNEKLFF.

This rearrangement joins TRBV11-2 to TRBJ1-1; D possibly corresponds to TRBD1 (6 bases). Germline lookup yields CDR1 SGHAT and CDR2 FQNNGV. V was shortened by 4 bases and J by 1 base, with 13 bases between the two germline ends. CDR3 length: 15 residues. CDR3 sequence reads: CASSSRGQKNTEAFF. CDR3 bases: TGTGCCAGCAGCTCCAGGGGACAAAAGAACACTGAAGCTTTCTTT.

This chain links TRBV28 with TRBJ1-4, with 11 bases aligning to TRBD1. The junction had 3 bases not matched to a gene; V was cut back by 8 bases and J by 1 base. Germline V gives CDR1 MDHEN, CDR2 SYDVKM. The CDR3 has 15 residues. CDR3 sequence: CASLDRGQTNEKLFF. DNA for the CDR3: TGTGCCAGCCTGGACAGGGGGCAAACTAATGAAAAACTGTTTTTT.

The chain joins TRBV7-8 to TRBJ2-7; tentative D call: TRBD2 (6 bases). V lost 7 bases and J lost 4, with 17 bases in between. Germline CDR1 and CDR2: SGHVS and FQNEAQ. The CDR3 spans 14 residues. The CDR3 reads CASNPAGPQYEQYF. The CDR3 nucleotides are TGTGCCAGCAACCCGGCGGGACCCCAGTACGAGCAGTACTTC.

The genes are TRBV19 and TRBJ2-1, with 7 nucleotides matching TRBD2. The CDR3 runs 17 residues. Germline V gene sequence: CDR1 LNHDA, CDR2 SQIVND (reference sequence). V shed 4 bases and J 0 bases; nucleotides not matched to a gene: 9. The CDR3 sequence is CASSTTSTSDSYNEQFF. The CDR3 nucleotides read TGTGCCAGTAGTACTACCTCCACTAGCGACTCCTACAATGAGCAGTTCTTC.

The chain links TRBV29-1 to TRBJ1-2; 7 positions agree with TRBD1. The CDR3 sequence is 14 residues long. The germline gives CDR1 SQVTM, CDR2 ANQGSEA. V gave up 3 bases and J gave up 2 bases; unmatched junction bases: 6. The CDR3 region is CSVDSEGANYGYTF. CDR3 nucleotides: TGCAGCGTTGATTCGGAGGGGGCAAACTATGGCTACACCTTC.

This chain links TRBV18 with TRBJ2-7; D ambiguous. This CDR3 is built from 15 residues. Per germline, CDR1 KGHSH and CDR2 LQKENI. Trimming pared 0 bases from V and 2 bases from J, leaving 11 bases between. The CDR3: CASSPPSTPTYEQYF. For the CDR3, the DNA is TGTGCCAGCTCACCACCGTCCACACCGACCTACGAGCAGTACTTC.

This CDR3 reads CASSFVQRGEQFF. DNA of the CDR3: TGTGCCAGCAGCTTTGTCCAGCGGGGTGAGCAGTTCTTC. The chain uses TRBV7-2 and TRBJ2-1, with 7 bases fitting TRBD2. Per germline, CDR1 SGHTA and CDR2 FQGNSA. The V gene end was trimmed by 3 bases and the J gene end by 9 bases; junction bases not matched to a gene: 5. This CDR3 region has 13 residues.

This clone occurred once. The V and J genes are TRBV19 and TRBJ2-6; TRBD2 might be the D (7 bases). This CDR3 is 19 amino acids long. The germline V gene has CDR1 LNHDA and CDR2 SQIVND (reference sequence). Trimming pared 6 bases from V and 0 bases from J, leaving 21 bases between. The CDR3 DNA follows: TGTGCCAGTAGGCGAGGGGGGGGTACCCTATCCTCTGGGGCCAACGTCCTGACTTTC. It is translated as CASRRGGGTLSSGANVLTF. Full variable domain (outside the CDR3, taken from reference TRBV19 and TRBJ2-6): DGGITQSPKYLFRKEGQNVTLSCEQNLNHDAMYWYRQDPGQGLRLIYYSQIVNDFQKGDIAEGYSVSREKKESFPLTVTSAQKNPTAFYLCASRRGGGTLSSGANVLTFGAGSRLTVL.

The V gene is TRBV6-1, the J gene TRBJ1-6; a weak D match, TRBD1 (5 bases). Germline V gene data show CDR1 as MNHNS and CDR2 as SASEGT. The CDR3 is 13 residues long. The germline V and J ends were trimmed by 3 bases and 6 bases, with 6 bases remaining between them. This chain's CDR3 is CASSDQGNSPLHF. The DNA for the CDR3 is TGTGCCAGCAGTGACCAGGGTAATTCACCCCTCCACTTT.

This clone was counted only a few times. The V gene is TRBV27, the J gene TRBJ1-6; D unclear. The length of the CDR3 is 17 residues. CDR1 is MNHEY, CDR2 SMNVEV, per germline (reference sequence). The ends were cut back, 3 bases at V and 6 bases at J, with 18 bases in the middle. In nucleotides, the CDR3 is TGTGCCAGCAGTTTCATGCGGGTGGGCAGTCTTAATTCACCCCTCCACTTT. It specifies CASSFMRVGSLNSPLHF.

V is TRBV9 and J is TRBJ2-5; TRBD1 agrees at 8 bases. Germline CDR1 SGDLS, CDR2 YYNGEE. V lost 4 bases to trimming and J lost 4 bases; unmatched junction nucleotides: 9. The CDR3 spans 15 residues. The CDR3 region has the DNA TGTGCCAGCAGCACGCGGACAGGGCGGGCAGAGACCCAGTACTTC. The encoded protein is CASSTRTGRAETQYF.

The V and J genes are TRBV2 and TRBJ2-5; 10 bases fit TRBD1. Germline CDR1 is SNHLY and CDR2 is FYNNEI. The CDR3 is 15 amino acids. V lost 2 bases and J lost 2; bases outside the gene matches: 2. CDR3 DNA: TGTGCCAGCAGTGAACAGGGACAGGGGCAAGAGACCCAGTACTTC. Translating it yields CASSEQGQGQETQYF.

The V gene is TRBV6-5, the J gene TRBJ2-7; D call uncertain. The CDR3 spans 14 residues. The V end was cut by 11 bases, the J end by 0 bases, with 17 bases between. CDR1 MNHEY and CDR2 SVGAGI come from the germline V gene. The CDR3 sequence: CAHKSSGSSYEQYF. For the CDR3, the DNA is TGTGCCCACAAGTCGTCGGGTTCCTCCTACGAGCAGTACTTC.

J is TRBJ2-1 and V is TRBV6-1; maybe TRBD2 (6 bases). CDR3 length: 14 residues. Per germline, CDR1 MNHNS and CDR2 SASEGT. Trimming took 2 bases from V and 9 from J, leaving 14 bases between them. The CDR3 DNA reads as TGTGCCAGCAGTGAACAGCCCAGGAGGGGTGAGCAGTTCTTC. Amino acid sequence: CASSEQPRRGEQFF.

The chain carries TRBV28 and TRBJ2-3, with 7 positions matching TRBD2. CDR1 and CDR2 from the germline V gene are MDHEN and SYDVKM. The CDR3 is made up of 15 amino acids. The ends lost 8 bases at V and 1 base at J; junction bases unmatched: 9. The CDR3: CASRNSGLRTDTQYF. The CDR3 coding sequence is TGTGCCAGCCGTAATAGCGGGCTCCGCACAGATACGCAGTATTTT.